Given below is one T cell receptor (beta chain) in context. Produced via immunoSEQ multiplex PCR; TCRdb's table is partial and in-frame only. The data hold under 150,000 clones, with about 91% observed a single time. Germline CDR1 and CDR2: MNHEY and SVGAGI. The CDR3 loop spans 14 amino acids. The junction had 4 bases not matched to a gene; V was cut back by 7 bases and J by 3 bases. This sample is part of a study of control samples from healthy donors and cancer patients. The sequencing input was blood. The J gene is TRBJ2-7, the V gene TRBV6-5; TRBD2 matches 12 bases. The receptor's source is a man aged 40-49 years in good health. CDR3 amino acids: CASNPGLAGYEQYF. CDR3 coding DNA: TGTGCCAGCAACCCGGGACTAGCGGGCTACGAGCAGTACTTC.